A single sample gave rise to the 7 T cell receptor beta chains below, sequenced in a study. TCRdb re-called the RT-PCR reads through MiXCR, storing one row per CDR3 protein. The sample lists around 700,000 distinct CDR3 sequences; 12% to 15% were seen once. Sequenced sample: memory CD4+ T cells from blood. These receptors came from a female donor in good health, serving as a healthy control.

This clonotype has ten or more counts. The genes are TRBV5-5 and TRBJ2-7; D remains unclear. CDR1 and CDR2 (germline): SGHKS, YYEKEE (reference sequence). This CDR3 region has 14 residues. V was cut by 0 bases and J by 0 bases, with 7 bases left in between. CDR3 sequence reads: CASSLDHSSYEQYF. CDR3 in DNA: TGTGCCAGCAGCTTGGATCACAGCTCCTACGAGCAGTACTTC.

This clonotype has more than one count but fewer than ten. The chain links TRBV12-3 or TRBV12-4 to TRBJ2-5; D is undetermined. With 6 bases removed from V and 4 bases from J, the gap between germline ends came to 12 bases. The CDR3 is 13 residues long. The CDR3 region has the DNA TGTGCCAGCAGGCTCGTTTGGGGAGAGACCCAGTACTTC. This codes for CASRLVWGETQYF.

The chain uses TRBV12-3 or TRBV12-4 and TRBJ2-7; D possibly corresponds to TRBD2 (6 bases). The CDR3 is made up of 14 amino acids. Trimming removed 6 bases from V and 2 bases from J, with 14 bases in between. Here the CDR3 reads CASSFGSGPYEQYF. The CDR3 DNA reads TGTGCCAGCAGCTTCGGGAGCGGCCCCTACGAGCAGTACTTC.

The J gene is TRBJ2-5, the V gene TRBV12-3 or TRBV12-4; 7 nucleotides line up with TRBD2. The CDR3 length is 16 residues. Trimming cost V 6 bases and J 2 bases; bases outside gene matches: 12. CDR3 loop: CASSERTRGLQETQYF. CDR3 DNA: TGTGCCAGCAGCGAACGGACTAGGGGTCTACAAGAGACCCAGTACTTC.

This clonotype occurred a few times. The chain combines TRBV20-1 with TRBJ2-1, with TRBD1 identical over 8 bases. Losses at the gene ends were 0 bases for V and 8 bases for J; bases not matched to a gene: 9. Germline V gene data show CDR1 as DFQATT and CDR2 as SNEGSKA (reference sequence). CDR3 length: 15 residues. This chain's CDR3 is CSARDQGQGTHEQFF. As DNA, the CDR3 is TGCAGTGCTAGAGATCAAGGACAGGGAACCCATGAGCAGTTCTTC.

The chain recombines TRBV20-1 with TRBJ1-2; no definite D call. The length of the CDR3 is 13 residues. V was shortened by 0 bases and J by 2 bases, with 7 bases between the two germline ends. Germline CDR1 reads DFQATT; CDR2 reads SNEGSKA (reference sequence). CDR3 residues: CSARDPRNYGYTF. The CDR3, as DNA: TGCAGTGCTAGAGATCCCAGGAACTATGGCTACACCTTC.

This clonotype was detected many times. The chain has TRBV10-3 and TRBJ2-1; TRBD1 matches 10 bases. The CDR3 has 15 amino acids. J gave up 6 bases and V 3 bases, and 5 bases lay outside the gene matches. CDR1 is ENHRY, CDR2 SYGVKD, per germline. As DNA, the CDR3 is TGTGCCATCAGTGACGGGACAGGGGTGGGCAATGAGCAGTTCTTC. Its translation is CAISDGTGVGNEQFF.